The 26 T cell receptor beta chains below all came from one sample that was sequenced in a study of PD-L1 blockade in urothelial cancer. Clones were sequenced by immunoSEQ multiplex PCR, and TCRdb holds only the in-frame ones, with some missing. The profile shows roughly 32,000 clones, 84% of them singletons. The material sequenced was PBMCs, taken around atezolizumab (anti-PD-L1) treatment. All receptors come from a man aged 55 to 70 with urothelial cancer.

The chain is built from TRBV18 and TRBJ2-7; weak D call: TRBD2 (6 bases). The CDR3 spans 16 residues. Per germline, CDR1 KGHSH and CDR2 LQKENI. The germline V and J ends were trimmed by 1 base and 5 bases, with 18 bases remaining between them. The CDR3 DNA sequence: TGTGCCAGCTCACCACTTTCTTTAGGAGGGCCGGACGAGCAGTACTTC. Translating gives CASSPLSLGGPDEQYF.

The CDR3 region is CASSLIAGSSYNEQFF. DNA of the CDR3: TGTGCCAGCAGCTTGATCGCGGGGAGCTCCTACAATGAGCAGTTCTTC. The chain couples TRBV5-4 to TRBJ2-1, with D possibly being TRBD2 (6 bases). In germline, CDR1 is SGHNT, CDR2 YYREEE (reference sequence). Trimming removed 1 base at V and 0 bases at J, with 11 bases between. This CDR3 comprises 16 residues.

The V call is TRBV9, the J call TRBJ1-2; TRBD1 agrees at 7 bases. Germline CDR1 reads SGDLS; CDR2 reads YYNGEE. This CDR3 contains 13 residues. The ends lost 3 bases at V and 5 bases at J; junction bases unmatched: 4. As DNA, the CDR3 is TGTGCCAGCAGCGCACAGGGGTGGTATGGCTACACCTTC. Residues: CASSAQGWYGYTF.

The chain uses TRBV6-5 and TRBJ2-1; D gene unclear. Germline V gene data show CDR1 as MNHEY and CDR2 as SVGAGI. This CDR3 contains 15 residues. With 10 bases removed from V and 0 bases from J, the gap between germline ends came to 16 bases. CDR3 in DNA: TGTGCCACCGCGCTTGGGCAGAGCTCCTACAATGAGCAGTTCTTC. Encoded protein: CATALGQSSYNEQFF.

The chain joins TRBV27 to TRBJ2-7; D is undetermined. This CDR3 comprises 14 residues. Looked up from germline, CDR1 is MNHEY and CDR2 is SMNVEV (reference sequence). V lost 3 bases and J lost 2, with 11 bases in between. CDR3 sequence reads: CASSFLTKPYEQYF. The CDR3 DNA follows: TGTGCCAGCAGTTTCTTGACAAAACCCTACGAGCAGTACTTC.

The V gene is TRBV18, the J gene TRBJ2-4; 7 bases align to TRBD1. V dropped 1 base and J dropped 0; count of bases not matched to a gene: 3. The CDR3 runs to 16 residues. CDR1 is KGHSH and CDR2 is LQKENI in the germline V gene. The CDR3 protein is CASSPRDSEAKNIQYF. CDR3 nucleotides: TGTGCCAGCTCACCACGGGACAGTGAAGCCAAAAACATTCAGTACTTC.

V usage is TRBV27 and J usage is TRBJ1-2; D is possibly TRBD1 (6 bases). CDR1 and CDR2 from the germline V gene are MNHEY and SMNVEV (reference sequence). The CDR3 has 15 residues. V was clipped by 4 bases and J by 4 bases, with 16 bases between them. The CDR3 loop is CASSSFGQNSYGYTF. CDR3 nucleotides: TGTGCCAGCAGTTCCTTTGGACAGAATTCCTATGGCTACACCTTC.

V is TRBV25-1 and J is TRBJ2-5, with 9 bases aligning to TRBD1. Germline V gene data show CDR1 as MGHDK and CDR2 as SYGVNS. The V gene end was trimmed by 6 bases and the J gene end by 5 bases; junction bases not matched to a gene: 4. The CDR3 runs 13 residues. CDR3 sequence: CASSGQGWETQYF. The CDR3 nucleotides are TGTGCCAGCAGCGGACAGGGGTGGGAGACCCAGTACTTC.

The chain combines TRBV29-1 with TRBJ1-5, with 7 bases that match TRBD1. This CDR3 contains 15 residues. V gave up 4 bases and J gave up 0 bases; unmatched junction bases: 6. Germline V CDR1 and CDR2: SQVTM, ANQGSEA. The CDR3: CSVVSTGTSNQPQHF. CDR3 sequence (DNA): TGCAGCGTTGTTTCGACAGGGACTAGCAATCAGCCCCAGCATTTT.

V and J are TRBV29-1 and TRBJ2-1; D unclear. V lost 3 bases and J 2 bases, leaving 14 bases between the germline ends. CDR3 length equals 15 residues. Looked up from germline, CDR1 is SQVTM and CDR2 is ANQGSEA. The CDR3 loop reads CSVDWRGAAYNEQFF. The CDR3 bases are TGCAGCGTTGATTGGCGAGGTGCAGCCTACAATGAGCAGTTCTTC.

This clone was counted a few times. The chain uses TRBV7-8 and TRBJ1-4; 8 bases align to TRBD1. V lost 5 bases to trimming and J lost 5 bases; unmatched junction nucleotides: 10. This CDR3 is built from 16 residues. Germline loops: CDR1 SGHVS, CDR2 FQNEAQ. The CDR3 sequence: CASSAGTGLQNEKLFF. The CDR3 nucleotides read TGTGCCAGCAGCGCCGGGACAGGACTACAAAATGAAAAACTGTTTTTT.

The J gene is TRBJ1-1, the V gene TRBV4-3, with 9 nucleotides matching TRBD1. The CDR3 runs to 15 residues. The junction had 13 bases not matched to a gene; V was cut back by 3 bases and J by 11 bases. Germline loops: CDR1 LGHNA, CDR2 YSLEER. The CDR3 nucleotides are TGCGCCAGCAGCCAGCGGACAGGGGCCGCCGGGTTGGCTTTCTTT. Residues: CASSQRTGAAGLAFF.

The rearrangement joins TRBV6-5 to TRBJ2-3; weak D call: TRBD1 (6 bases). Trimming left V 6 bases short and J 6 bases short, with 13 bases between. The CDR3 contains 13 residues. Germline loops: CDR1 MNHEY, CDR2 SVGAGI. The CDR3 protein is CASSPPQGDTQYF. The CDR3 bases are TGTGCCAGCAGCCCACCCCAGGGGGATACGCAGTATTTT.

The chain has TRBV5-1 and TRBJ1-1, with D unresolved. Germline CDR1 reads SGHRS; CDR2 reads YFSETQ. The CDR3 has 14 amino acids. Trimming took 4 bases from V and 2 from J, leaving 12 bases between them. In nucleotides, the CDR3 is TGCGCCAGCAGCCCTACACAGAGTAACACTGAAGCTTTCTTT. This translates into CASSPTQSNTEAFF.

The chain uses TRBV7-9 and TRBJ1-1; the D gene is possibly TRBD1 (6 bases). This CDR3 contains 14 residues. V lost 5 bases and J 5 bases, leaving 15 bases between the germline ends. Germline-derived CDR1 and CDR2 are SEHNR and FQNEAQ (reference sequence). For the CDR3, the DNA is TGTGCCAGCAGCACGCAACAGGGTTTTACTGAAGCTTTCTTT. It is translated as CASSTQQGFTEAFF.

This rearrangement joins TRBV5-1 to TRBJ2-1, with D possibly being TRBD2 (5 bases). The ends were cut back, 3 bases at V and 7 bases at J, with 17 bases in the middle. This CDR3 is 15 amino acids long. Germline V gene sequence: CDR1 SGHRS, CDR2 YFSETQ. The CDR3 bases are TGCGCCAGCAGCTCTCCCCGCCGAGAGGGTAATGAGCAGTTCTTC. Its translation is CASSSPRREGNEQFF.

CDR3 residues: CASSGTGYEKLFF. The CDR3 bases are TGCGCCAGCTCCGGGACAGGGTATGAAAAACTGTTTTTT. This chain connects TRBV5-1 to TRBJ1-4; 9 nucleotides match TRBD1. Per the germline V gene, CDR1 is SGHRS and CDR2 is YFSETQ. The ends lost 7 bases at V and 6 bases at J; junction bases unmatched: 4. The length of the CDR3 is 13 residues.

The rearrangement joins TRBV19 to TRBJ1-1; D remains unclear. From germline, CDR1 is LNHDA and CDR2 SQIVND (reference sequence). V was trimmed by 4 bases and J by 0 bases, leaving 12 bases between them. CDR3 length: 15 amino acids. Here the CDR3 DNA reads TGTGCCAGTAGTAGGGCAGGAAGCATGAACACTGAAGCTTTCTTT. It codes for CASSRAGSMNTEAFF.

This chain uses TRBV5-1 with TRBJ2-5, with 8 bases that match TRBD1. The CDR3 extends over 15 amino acids. The germline V gene has CDR1 SGHRS and CDR2 YFSETQ. V was clipped by 0 bases and J by 1 base; unmatched bases: 2. CDR3 nucleotide sequence: TGCGCCAGCAGCTTGGATGGGACAGGCCAAGAGACCCAGTACTTC. Translating gives CASSLDGTGQETQYF. The full variable domain, with the rest looked up from reference TRBV5-1 and TRBJ2-5, is KAGVTQTPRYLIKTRGQQVTLSCSPISGHRSVSWYQQTPGQGLQFLFEYFSETQRNKGNFPGRFSGRQFSNSRSEMNVSTLELGDSALYLCASSLDGTGQETQYFGPGTRLLVL.

The chain carries TRBV5-6 and TRBJ2-7, with D perhaps TRBD1 (5 bases). V was cut by 1 base and J by 2 bases, with 7 bases left in between. The germline V gene has CDR1 SGHDT and CDR2 YYEEEE. The CDR3 is 13 amino acids. The CDR3 bases are TGTGCCAGCAGCTTGTTACAGGCCTACGAGCAGTACTTC. Protein: CASSLLQAYEQYF.

The V gene is TRBV6-1, the J gene TRBJ1-1, with TRBD1 as a possible D gene (6 bases). The CDR3 runs to 12 residues. Germline lookup yields CDR1 MNHNS and CDR2 SASEGT. V was trimmed by 6 bases and J by 11 bases, leaving 16 bases between them. CDR3 bases: TGTGCCAGCAGCAGAAGTGGGACATCGGCTTTCTTT. It is translated as CASSRSGTSAFF.

A few counts support this clone. The chain is built from TRBV7-9 and TRBJ2-7; perhaps TRBD1 as D (6 bases). With 1 base removed from V and 0 bases from J, the gap between germline ends came to 10 bases. Per germline, CDR1 SEHNR and CDR2 FQNEAQ (reference sequence). The CDR3 spans 15 residues. CDR3 DNA: TGTGCCAGCAGCTTAGGTGACAGGAGCTCCTACGAGCAGTACTTC. It translates to CASSLGDRSSYEQYF.

This clone is a singleton in its sample. The chain employs TRBV27 and TRBJ1-2; 9 nucleotides match TRBD1. V trimming: 2 bases; J trimming: 1 base; junction bases outside the gene matches: 2. This CDR3 is 15 amino acids long. In germline, CDR1 is MNHEY, CDR2 SMNVEV (reference sequence). CDR3 loop: CASSLQGQGNYGYTF. The CDR3 bases are TGTGCCAGCAGTTTACAGGGACAGGGTAACTATGGCTACACCTTC.

The V and J genes are TRBV6-1 and TRBJ2-1; 7 nucleotides match TRBD1. J gave up 1 base and V 0 bases, and 3 bases lay outside the gene matches. The CDR3 spans 16 residues. The germline V gene has CDR1 MNHNS and CDR2 SASEGT. The CDR3 spells CASSEAPGGSYNEQFF. CDR3 coding DNA: TGTGCCAGCAGTGAAGCCCCAGGGGGTTCCTACAATGAGCAGTTCTTC.

This clone was seen only a few times. V gene TRBV5-1 combines with J gene TRBJ2-1; TRBD2 agrees at 14 bases. The germline gives CDR1 SGHRS, CDR2 YFSETQ. V lost 4 bases, J lost 9 bases, and 9 bases stayed unmatched. The length of the CDR3 is 16 residues. This CDR3 reads CASSLGTSGSRGEQFF. The DNA for the CDR3 is TGCGCCAGCAGCCTGGGGACTAGCGGGAGTCGGGGTGAGCAGTTCTTC.

The chain recombines TRBV11-2 with TRBJ1-2, with 8 bases fitting TRBD1. The CDR3 has 15 amino acids. Looked up from germline, CDR1 is SGHAT and CDR2 is FQNNGV. The junction had 8 bases not matched to a gene; V was cut back by 4 bases and J by 4 bases. CDR3 in DNA: TGTGCCAGCAGCTCCCAGACAGGGGACCTCTATGGCTACACCTTC. Amino acid sequence: CASSSQTGDLYGYTF.